This record covers a single TCR beta chain. Its antigen remains undetermined. No base-level quality is on record; no much larger clone is a single base apart. The data were obtained in a study of memory CD4+ T cells and cytomegalovirus serostatus (dated by TCRdb to the late 2010s). Background for the entire study: The cohort comprised roughly 35 healthy Belgian adults, 9 CMV seropositive and 24 CMV seronegative. To replicate a published TCR-based CMV serostatus classifier, the study sequenced CD4+ memory TCRbeta repertoires from a Belgian cohort whose cytomegalovirus serostatus was known. Beyond this particular receptor, the publication reports: Of under 200 previously reported CMV-associated TCRbeta sequences, around 70 appeared in the CD4+ memory repertoires, each in one to five individuals. Only CD4+CD45RO+ memory cells were sequenced, in contrast to the original study, which included naive and memory CD4+ and CD8+ populations. The results were interpreted as suggesting that the CMV-associated TCR signature is largely present in the CD4+ memory repertoire. For CMV serostatus prediction, a median bootstrapped AUC of about 0.95 was reached with the original framework, and a median bootstrapped AUC of about 0.9 was reached with a US-trained random forest. A median bootstrapped AUC of roughly 0.94 with a 95% CI of 0.76-1.00 was achieved on the Belgian cohort by the original-framework classifier.

Trimming at the junction amounts to 0 bases on V and 1 base on J, and the germline ends lie 8 bases apart. CDR1 and CDR2, per the germline V gene, are SGHRS and YFSETQ. Reading from cysteine to phenylalanine, the CDR3 counts 15 amino acids. Only the CDR3 part of the read is kept: 45 bases, read in frame from the first base. Genomic DNA was extracted from sorted cells with the Quick-DNA Microprep Kit. Amplification of TCRbeta DNA was done with the immunoSEQ hsTCRbeta kit, following the protocol from the manufacturer. TCRbeta libraries were sequenced on an Illumina MiSeq instrument. On the authors' methods: Following removal of out-of-frame sequences, some 2,200,000 distinct TCRbeta sequences were retained, with an average of roughly 62,000 per individual. Two values were used to score each individual: the count of 164 previously reported CMV-associated TCRbeta sequences and the total count of productive distinct TCRbeta sequences. A beta-binomial model was reimplemented in Python, and scikit-learn random forests with default parameters were trained on data from the US cohort. Classifier performance on the Belgian cohort was summarized as median AUC with percentile confidence intervals over 10,000 bootstrap iterations. As stored in TCRdb, this immuneACCESS dataset retains in-frame rearrangements with V and J assigned. A fraction of the clones does not appear; measured against another copy, unresolved V genes explain less than half of the discrepancy, and the remainder lacks a known reason. That table gives V, J and clone size, and the DNA gave D and trimming. The sample table lists tens of thousands of clones, 70% to 85% of them with a count of one. The biggest ten clones account for 0.82% of the sample.

A FACSAria II was used to sort memory CD4+ T cells, defined as single viable CD3+CD4+CD8-CD45RO+ cells. CMV serostatus was determined using a Roche Elecsys assay that detects serum IgG against CMV pp150, pp28, p38 and p52. After thawing, total CD4+ T cells were enriched by positive selection with CD4 magnetic microbeads. Samples originated from another study that specifically interrogated the CD4+ T cell memory repertoire. Peripheral blood mononuclear cells were isolated and cryopreserved according to standard operating procedures, and serum was stored at -80 degrees C. The staining relied on CD3-PerCP (BW264/56), CD4-APC (RPA-T4), CD45RO-PE (UCHT1) and CD8-Pacific Orange (3B5) antibodies, and Sytox blue was used to exclude non-viable cells.

The chain uses TRBV5-1 and TRBJ2-1, with the D segment identity uncertain. The TCR comes from an adult in good health and CMV-seronegative. Sequenced sample: memory CD4+ T cells from blood. The bases read TGCGCCAGCAGCTTGGTTGGAGTTTCCTACAATGAGCAGTTCTTC. Its protein reads: CASSLVGVSYNEQFF.